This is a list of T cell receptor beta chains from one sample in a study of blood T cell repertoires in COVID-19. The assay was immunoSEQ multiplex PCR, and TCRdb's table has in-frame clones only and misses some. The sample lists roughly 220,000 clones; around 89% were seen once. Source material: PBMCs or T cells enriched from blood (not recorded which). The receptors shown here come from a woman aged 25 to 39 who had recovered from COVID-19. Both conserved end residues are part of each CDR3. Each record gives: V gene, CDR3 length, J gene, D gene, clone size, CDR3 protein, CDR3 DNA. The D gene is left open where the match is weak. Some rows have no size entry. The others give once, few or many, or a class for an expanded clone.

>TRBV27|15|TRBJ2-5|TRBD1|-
CASSFHGTGQETQYF
TGTGCCAGCAGTTTCCACGGGACAGGGCAAGAGACCCAGTACTTC
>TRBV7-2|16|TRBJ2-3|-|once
CASSLGGRRRYDTQYF
TGTGCCAGCAGCTTAGGGGGGAGGCGGAGGTATGATACGCAGTATTTT
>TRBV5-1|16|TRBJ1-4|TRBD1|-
CASSLGDRGLYEKLFF
TGCGCCAGCAGCTTGGGGGACAGGGGGCTTTATGAAAAACTGTTTTTT
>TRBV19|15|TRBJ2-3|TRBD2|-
CASSVERGRADTQYF
TGTGCCAGTAGCGTGGAGCGGGGGAGGGCAGATACGCAGTATTTT
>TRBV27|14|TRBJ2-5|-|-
CASPPPRGQETQYF
TGTGCCAGTCCTCCACCCCGCGGCCAAGAGACCCAGTACTTC
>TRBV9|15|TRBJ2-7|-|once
CASSVGTQGSYEQYF
TGTGCCAGCAGCGTAGGGACCCAGGGGAGCTACGAGCAGTACTTC
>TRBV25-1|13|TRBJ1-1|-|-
CASGGQLNTEAFF
TGTGCCAGCGGTGGACAGCTGAACACTGAAGCTTTCTTT
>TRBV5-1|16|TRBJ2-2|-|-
CASSLDGGQGTGELFF
TGCGCCAGCAGCTTGGACGGGGGGCAGGGCACCGGGGAGCTGTTTTTT
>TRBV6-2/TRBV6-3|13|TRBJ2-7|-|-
CASSLDSLYEQYF
TGTGCCAGCAGTCTGGACAGTCTTTACGAGCAGTACTTC
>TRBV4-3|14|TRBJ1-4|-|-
CASSQIGLHEKLFF
TGCGCCAGCAGCCAAATCGGTCTTCATGAAAAACTGTTTTTT
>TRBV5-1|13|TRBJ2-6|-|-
CASQASGANVLTF
TGCGCCAGCCAGGCGTCTGGGGCCAACGTCCTGACTTTC
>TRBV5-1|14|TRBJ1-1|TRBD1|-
CASSSRDRNTEAFF
TGCGCCAGCAGCTCGCGGGACAGGAACACTGAAGCTTTCTTT
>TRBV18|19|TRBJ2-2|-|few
CASSLRTASLTTNTGELFF
TGTGCCAGCTCACTTAGGACAGCCTCGCTTACCACGAACACCGGGGAGCTGTTTTTT
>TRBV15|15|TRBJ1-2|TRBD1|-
CATSTEGQGAYGYTF
TGTGCCACCAGCACAGAAGGACAGGGAGCGTATGGCTACACCTTC
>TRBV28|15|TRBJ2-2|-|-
CASSFTTVNTGELFF
TGTGCCAGCAGTTTTACGACAGTGAACACCGGGGAGCTGTTTTTT
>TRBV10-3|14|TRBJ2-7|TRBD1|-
CAIQTGQEPYEQYF
TGTGCCATCCAAACGGGACAGGAGCCCTACGAGCAGTACTTC
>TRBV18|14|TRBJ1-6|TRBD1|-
CASFPGGGIFTLHF
TGTGCCAGCTTCCCAGGGGGAGGAATCTTCACCCTCCACTTT
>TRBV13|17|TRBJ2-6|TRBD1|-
CASSPTTGLTGANVLTF
TGTGCCAGCAGCCCTACGACAGGGCTGACTGGGGCCAACGTCCTGACTTTC
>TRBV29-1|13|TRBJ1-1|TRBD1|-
CSALTGANTEAFF
TGCAGCGCGTTGACAGGGGCGAACACTGAAGCTTTCTTT
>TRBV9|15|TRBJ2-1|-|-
CASSVVPLEGKEQFF
TGTGCCAGCAGCGTAGTACCCTTGGAGGGGAAAGAGCAGTTCTTC
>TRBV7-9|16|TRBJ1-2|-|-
CASSFISPNQGIGYTF
TGTGCCAGCAGCTTCATATCCCCGAACCAGGGTATTGGCTACACCTTC
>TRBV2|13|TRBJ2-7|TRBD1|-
CASRDRGGYEQYF
TGTGCCAGTCGGGACAGGGGAGGCTACGAGCAGTACTTC
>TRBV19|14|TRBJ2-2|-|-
CASSSYDSTGELFF
TGTGCCAGTAGCTCTTATGACAGTACCGGGGAGCTGTTTTTT
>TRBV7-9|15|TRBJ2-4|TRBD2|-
CASSRTSGAKNIQYF
TGTGCCAGCAGCCGGACTAGCGGGGCCAAAAACATTCAGTACTTC
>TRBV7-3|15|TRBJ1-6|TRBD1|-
CASSPTGGRNSPLHF
TGTGCCAGCAGCCCCACAGGGGGCCGTAATTCACCCCTCCACTTT
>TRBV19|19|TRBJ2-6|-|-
CASSIARQPNPSGANVLTF
TGTGCCAGTAGTATAGCGAGACAGCCCAACCCGTCTGGGGCCAACGTCCTGACTTTC
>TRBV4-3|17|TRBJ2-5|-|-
CASSQDTVGALQETQYF
TGCGCCAGCAGCCAAGATACGGTGGGGGCCCTCCAAGAGACCCAGTACTTC
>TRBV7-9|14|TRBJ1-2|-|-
CASSLDPWAYGYTF
TGTGCCAGCAGCTTAGACCCCTGGGCGTATGGCTACACCTTC
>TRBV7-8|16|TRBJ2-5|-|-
CASSRGAGRLQETQYF
TGTGCCAGCAGCCGCGGGGCGGGGAGACTCCAAGAGACCCAGTACTTC
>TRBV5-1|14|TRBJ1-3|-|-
CASSLTRSGNTIYF
TGCGCCAGCAGCTTAACGCGCTCTGGAAACACCATATATTTT
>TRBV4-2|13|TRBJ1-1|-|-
CASRLEGNTEAFF
TGTGCCAGCAGGCTAGAAGGAAACACTGAAGCTTTCTTT
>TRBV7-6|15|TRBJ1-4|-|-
CASSLDQGESEKLFF
TGTGCCAGCAGCTTAGATCAAGGGGAAAGTGAAAAACTGTTTTTT
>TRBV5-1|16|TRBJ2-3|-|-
CASSLDGRSYTDTQYF
TGCGCCAGCAGCTTGGATGGCAGGTCTTACACAGATACGCAGTATTTT